This TCR beta chain was sequenced in a study of chemoradiotherapy in HPV16-positive cancers. Whole-study findings and limits: HPV-specific T cells were functionally defined from only a couple of HPV16-positive patients.

As for this clone: The target antigen is unknown.

Germline lookup yields CDR1 GTSNPN and CDR2 SVGIG (reference sequence). The CDR3 is 18 amino acids. The J segment lost 0 bases and the V segment lost 4 bases, leaving 12 bases of the junction unmatched. The repertoire was sequenced with immunoSEQ multiplex PCR; TCRdb's copy has only in-frame clones and lacks some. The sample yields about 2,000 clones, about 73% seen once. Over chemoradiotherapy, repertoires were sampled more than once. The V call is TRBV30, the J call TRBJ2-6; TRBD1 agrees at 7 bases. The receptor's source is a human donor with HPV-associated anogenital cancer. Sampling was performed from a patient who underwent chemoradiotherapy. CDR3 amino acids: CAWKRIGTATSGANVLTF. The CDR3 DNA reads as TGTGCCTGGAAAAGGATAGGGACAGCCACCTCTGGGGCCAACGTCCTGACTTTC.